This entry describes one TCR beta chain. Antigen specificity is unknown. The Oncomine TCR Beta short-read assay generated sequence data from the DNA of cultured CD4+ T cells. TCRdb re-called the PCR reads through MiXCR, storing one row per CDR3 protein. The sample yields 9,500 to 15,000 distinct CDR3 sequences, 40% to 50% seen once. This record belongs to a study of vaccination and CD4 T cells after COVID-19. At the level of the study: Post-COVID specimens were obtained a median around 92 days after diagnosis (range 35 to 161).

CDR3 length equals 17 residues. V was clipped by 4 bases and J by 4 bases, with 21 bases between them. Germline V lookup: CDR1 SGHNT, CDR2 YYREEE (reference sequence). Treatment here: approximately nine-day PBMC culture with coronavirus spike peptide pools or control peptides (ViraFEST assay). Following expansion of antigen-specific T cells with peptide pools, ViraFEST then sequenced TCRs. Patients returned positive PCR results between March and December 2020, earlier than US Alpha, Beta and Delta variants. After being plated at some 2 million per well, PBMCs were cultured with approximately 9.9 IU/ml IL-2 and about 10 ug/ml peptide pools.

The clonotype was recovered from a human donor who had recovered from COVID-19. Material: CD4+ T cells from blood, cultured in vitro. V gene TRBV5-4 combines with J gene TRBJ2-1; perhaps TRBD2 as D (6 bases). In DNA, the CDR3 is TGTGCCAGCAGCGAAGCCGGGGACTCACCTTTGTACAATGAGCAGTTCTTC. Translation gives CASSEAGDSPLYNEQFF. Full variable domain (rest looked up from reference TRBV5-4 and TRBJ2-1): ETGVTQSPTHLIKTRGQQVTLRCSSQSGHNTVSWYQQALGQGPQFIFQYYREEENGRGNFPPRFSGLQFPNYSSELNVNALELDDSALYLCASSEAGDSPLYNEQFFGPGTRLTVL.